This T cell receptor (beta chain) was recorded in a study of human T cells and chemical hapten exposure. Study results and limitations: Expanded TCRs formed significantly more large CDR3 similarity clusters than controls.

TCRdb re-called the RACE reads with MiXCR, one entry per CDR3 protein. This table has 300,000 to 400,000 distinct CDR3 sequences, roughly 5% appearing once. As for time point: pre-sensitization, week 0. Noted treatment: therapeutic diphenylcyclopropenone sensitization with weekly scalp DPC. This clonotype has a handful of counts. Antigen: not known. Sequencing was performed on whole blood, taken in connection with sensitization to the hapten diphenylcyclopropenone (DPC). The TCR comes from a woman aged 45-59 years with alopecia areata. Some clones in this sample may be carry-over from other donors' samples.

The CDR3 bases are TGCGCCAGCAGCCCTCCCAAGGCGGGAGGGAGTCAGGAGACCCAGTACTTC. Protein: CASSPPKAGGSQETQYF. The chain joins TRBV5-1 to TRBJ2-5; 9 bases are shared with TRBD2. The CDR3 is 17 residues long. V lost 4 bases and J lost 5; bases outside the gene matches: 15. From germline, CDR1 is SGHRS and CDR2 YFSETQ. Drawing the rest from reference TRBV5-1 and TRBJ2-5, the complete variable domain is KAGVTQTPRYLIKTRGQQVTLSCSPISGHRSVSWYQQTPGQGLQFLFEYFSETQRNKGNFPGRFSGRQFSNSRSEMNVSTLELGDSALYLCASSPPKAGGSQETQYFGPGTRLLVL.